The clone carrying this TCR beta chain occurred a few times. The antigen remains unidentified. Each CDR3 protein is one row after TCRdb ran MiXCR on the reads. The data show 700,000 to 900,000 distinct CDR3 sequences, 25% to 35% seen once. This specimen comes from a study of T cell repertoires in cytomegalovirus infection. As for the study in general: Used in the study were CMV epitopes, some recently identified and HLA-C-restricted, others well-studied and HLA-B-restricted.

There are 14 residues in the CDR3. Trimming removed 2 bases at V and 0 bases at J, with 7 bases between. The starting material was cultured CD8+ T cells from PBMCs, obtained from culture after CMV antigen stimulation. The clonotype originates from a human donor in good health (CMV status not recorded). Some clones in this sample may be carry-over from other donors' samples. The chain recombines TRBV12-3 or TRBV12-4 with TRBJ1-1; D is unclear. As DNA, the CDR3 is TGTGCCAGCAGTTTATTGTGGATGAACACTGAAGCTTTCTTT. It translates to CASSLLWMNTEAFF.